The 25 T cell receptor beta chains given below trace back to one sample, sequenced in a study of blood T cell repertoires in COVID-19. Assay: immunoSEQ multiplex PCR; the TCRdb copy retains only in-frame clones and omits some. The table includes approximately 390,000 clones, approximately 90% detected once. Sequenced sample: PBMCs or T cells enriched from blood (not recorded which). The receptors were sampled from a woman aged 50 to 60 who had recovered from COVID-19.

The chain recombines TRBV28 with TRBJ1-4; 7 bases are a match to TRBD1. The CDR3 spans 14 residues. V shed 6 bases, J shed 7 bases, and the junction held 8 bases outside the gene matches. CDR1 is MDHEN and CDR2 is SYDVKM in the germline V gene. CDR3: CASRATGSVEKLFF. The CDR3 coding sequence is TGTGCCAGCAGGGCGACAGGGTCTGTTGAAAAACTGTTTTTT.

This rearrangement joins TRBV2 to TRBJ2-5, with D maybe TRBD2 (5 bases). Germline V gene sequence: CDR1 SNHLY, CDR2 FYNNEI. The CDR3 extends over 12 amino acids. The ends were cut back, 4 bases at V and 7 bases at J, with 10 bases in the middle. The CDR3 region is CASSGSEGTQYF. CDR3 in DNA: TGTGCCAGCAGTGGGTCCGAGGGGACCCAGTACTTC. The whole variable domain, filled in from reference TRBV2 and TRBJ2-5, reads EPEVTQTPSHQVTQMGQEVILRCVPISNHLYFYWYRQILGQKVEFLVSFYNNEISEKSEIFDDQFSVERPDGSNFTLKIRSTKLEDSAMYFCASSGSEGTQYFGPGTRLLVL.

The chain carries TRBV30 and TRBJ1-1; TRBD1 agrees at 7 bases. Germline lookup yields CDR1 GTSNPN and CDR2 SVGIG (reference sequence). The CDR3 is 13 residues long. Unmatched junction bases numbered 8, after V lost 5 bases and J lost 5 bases. The CDR3 spells CAWSPDRRTEAFF. The CDR3 region has the DNA TGTGCCTGGTCTCCGGACAGGCGGACTGAAGCTTTCTTT.

J is TRBJ2-7 and V is TRBV7-8; TRBD2 matches 8 bases. The CDR3 consists of 16 residues. Losses at the gene ends were 6 bases for V and 6 bases for J; bases not matched to a gene: 16. CDR1 is SGHVS and CDR2 is FQNEAQ in the germline V gene. CDR3 sequence reads: CASSSLAGSLGAEQYF. Written as DNA, the CDR3 is TGTGCCAGCAGTTCCTTAGCGGGGTCCCTGGGGGCCGAGCAGTACTTC.

The V gene is TRBV25-1, the J gene TRBJ2-5; 10 bases match TRBD2. In germline, CDR1 is MGHDK, CDR2 SYGVNS. V shed 4 bases and J 5 bases; nucleotides not matched to a gene: 13. CDR3 length: 17 amino acids. The CDR3 region has the DNA TGTGCCAGCAGTGGTTTCGGCGGCCTAGCGGGGGTGGAGACCCAGTACTTC. This codes for CASSGFGGLAGVETQYF.

This chain joins TRBV28 and TRBJ2-1; 7 bases fit TRBD2. The V segment lost 3 bases and the J segment 3 bases; nucleotides outside the gene matches: 8. Germline lookup yields CDR1 MDHEN and CDR2 SYDVKM. The CDR3 runs 16 residues. In DNA, the CDR3 is TGTGCCAGCAGTTTTCTAAGCGCGGGAGTCTACAATGAGCAGTTCTTC. Translated: CASSFLSAGVYNEQFF.

Only a few counts were recorded for this clone. The chain links TRBV4-1 to TRBJ2-2; D gene ambiguous. The V end was cut by 4 bases, the J end by 0 bases, with 21 bases between. The CDR3 has 19 residues. CDR1 and CDR2 (germline): MGHRA, YSYEKL. The CDR3 DNA is TGCGCCAGCAGCCTCATGGGTCTGCAGGTGGCACCGAACACCGGGGAGCTGTTTTTT. It encodes CASSLMGLQVAPNTGELFF.

Here the CDR3 reads CASSFHRGGTEAFF. CDR3 DNA: TGTGCCAGCAGTTTTCACAGGGGAGGCACTGAAGCTTTCTTT. This chain uses TRBV28 with TRBJ1-1, with 7 nucleotides matching TRBD1. Trimming took 3 bases from V and 4 from J; bases not matched to a gene: 5. The CDR3 length is 14 residues. From germline, CDR1 is MDHEN and CDR2 SYDVKM.

The chain uses TRBV7-2 and TRBJ1-2; perhaps TRBD1 as D (5 bases). Between the trimmed V and J ends, which lost 5 bases and 5 bases, there was a span of 15 bases. The germline gives CDR1 SGHTA, CDR2 FQGNSA. CDR3 length equals 14 residues. CDR3 in amino acids: CASSPGGGGYGYTF. The CDR3 bases are TGTGCCAGCAGCCCCGGGGGGGGAGGATATGGCTACACCTTC.

The gene calls are TRBV7-3 and TRBJ2-7; 9 nucleotides line up with TRBD1. Per the germline V gene, CDR1 is SGHTA and CDR2 is FQGTGA. Trimming took 10 bases from V and 2 from J; bases not matched to a gene: 9. This CDR3 comprises 14 residues. The CDR3 protein is CANRDRVSPYEQYF. CDR3 coding DNA: TGTGCCAACCGGGACAGGGTAAGTCCCTACGAGCAGTACTTC.

To note about this clone: Additional DNA sequences in this sample encode the identical CDR3. V and J are TRBV12-3 or TRBV12-4 and TRBJ1-1, with D uncertain. Trimming removed 0 bases from V and 1 base from J, with 3 bases in between. The CDR3 has 13 residues. CDR3: CASSLARNTEAFF. Written as DNA, the CDR3 is TGTGCCAGCAGTTTAGCTCGGAACACTGAAGCTTTCTTT.

V gene TRBV6-5 combines with J gene TRBJ2-2, with 9 bases fitting TRBD1. Germline lookup yields CDR1 MNHEY and CDR2 SVGAGI. The J segment lost 5 bases and the V segment lost 8 bases, leaving 9 bases of the junction unmatched. The CDR3 extends over 15 amino acids. The DNA for the CDR3 is TGTGCCAGCTCCCCCCGGGACAGGGAAACCGGGGAGCTGTTTTTT. Its translation is CASSPRDRETGELFF.

V and J are TRBV7-9 and TRBJ1-2; D is unresolved. The CDR3 runs 17 residues. Trimming stripped 6 bases from V and 0 bases from J, with 20 bases between. The germline CDR1 and CDR2 sequences are SEHNR and FQNEAQ (reference sequence). CDR3 in amino acids: CASSLTVLQRANYGYTF. Here the CDR3 DNA reads TGTGCCAGCAGTTTAACGGTTCTCCAAAGAGCTAACTATGGCTACACCTTC.

CDR3: CASSLGGSLNYGYTF. Here the CDR3 DNA reads TGTGCCAGCAGCTTAGGCGGCAGTCTTAACTATGGCTACACCTTC. The rearrangement links TRBV7-2 to TRBJ1-2, with D unclear. The CDR3 runs 15 residues. With 1 base removed from V and 1 base from J, the gap between germline ends came to 10 bases. The germline CDR1 and CDR2 sequences are SGHTA and FQGNSA.

In this sample, this clone turned up a few times. The V and J genes are TRBV20-1 and TRBJ2-2, with 14 nucleotides matching TRBD2. This CDR3 is 16 amino acids long. The trim removed 3 bases at V and 2 bases at J, leaving 2 bases unmatched. Germline values: CDR1 DFQATT, CDR2 SNEGSKA (reference sequence). The CDR3 loop reads CSASGLAGGNTGELFF. DNA of the CDR3: TGCAGTGCTAGTGGACTAGCGGGGGGTAACACCGGGGAGCTGTTTTTT.

The chain combines TRBV2 with TRBJ1-2, with D perhaps matching TRBD1 (6 bases). The CDR3 covers 13 residues. Deletions cut 7 bases from V and 0 bases from J, with 9 bases between. CDR1 and CDR2 from the germline V gene are SNHLY and FYNNEI. This CDR3 reads CASKGDTNYGYTF. The DNA for the CDR3 is TGTGCCAGCAAGGGGGATACTAACTATGGCTACACCTTC. The whole variable domain, filled in from reference TRBV2 and TRBJ1-2, reads EPEVTQTPSHQVTQMGQEVILRCVPISNHLYFYWYRQILGQKVEFLVSFYNNEISEKSEIFDDQFSVERPDGSNFTLKIRSTKLEDSAMYFCASKGDTNYGYTFGSGTRLTVV.

The rearrangement uses TRBV7-9 and TRBJ1-4; D call uncertain. In germline, CDR1 is SEHNR, CDR2 FQNEAQ (reference sequence). V lost 8 bases, J lost 2 bases, and 6 bases lay in between. The CDR3 length is 12 residues. The DNA of the CDR3 is TGTGCCAGCCGAGGGACTAATGAAAAACTGTTTTTT. It encodes CASRGTNEKLFF.

The table lists this clone with a few counts. The chain couples TRBV5-6 to TRBJ2-5; perhaps TRBD2 as D (6 bases). The V gene lost 0 bases and the J gene lost 1 base, with 13 bases spanning the gap. This CDR3 contains 16 residues. Germline-derived CDR1 and CDR2 are SGHDT and YYEEEE. The DNA of the CDR3 is TGTGCCAGCAGCTTGGCCGGGGGAGAGGGCCAAGAGACCCAGTACTTC. This sequence encodes CASSLAGGEGQETQYF.

The sample holds one count of this clone. CDR3 DNA sequence: TGCGCCAGCAGCTTGGGCCGGGAGGGAGCTAATGAAAAACTGTTTTTT. Its translation is CASSLGREGANEKLFF. V and J are TRBV5-1 and TRBJ1-4; the D is unclear. Germline CDR1 SGHRS, CDR2 YFSETQ. This CDR3 spans 16 amino acids. Trimming shortened V by 0 bases and J by 3 bases, and 12 bases separated the two germline ends.

The chain combines TRBV2 with TRBJ2-3; D not resolved. The germline V gene has CDR1 SNHLY and CDR2 FYNNEI. V lost 0 bases, J lost 0 bases, and 7 bases lay in between. The CDR3 covers 15 residues. This CDR3 reads CASSEASSSTDTQYF. CDR3 in DNA: TGTGCCAGCAGTGAAGCGTCTTCTAGCACAGATACGCAGTATTTT. The entire variable domain, with the rest obtained from reference TRBV2 and TRBJ2-3, is as follows: EPEVTQTPSHQVTQMGQEVILRCVPISNHLYFYWYRQILGQKVEFLVSFYNNEISEKSEIFDDQFSVERPDGSNFTLKIRSTKLEDSAMYFCASSEASSSTDTQYFGPGTRLTVL.

The V call is TRBV4-1, the J call TRBJ1-6, with D unclear. Germline CDR1 and CDR2: MGHRA and YSYEKL. The ends were cut back, 1 base at V and 10 bases at J, with 14 bases in the middle. CDR3 size: 15 residues. The CDR3 region is CASSQVTDTRSPLHF. In DNA form, the CDR3 reads TGCGCCAGCAGCCAAGTTACTGACACTCGCTCACCCCTCCACTTT.

V and J are TRBV7-9 and TRBJ1-6; D is perhaps TRBD1 (6 bases). The CDR3 runs 15 residues. Trimming took off 4 bases at V and 7 bases at J, with 14 bases between the two ends. Germline V lookup: CDR1 SEHNR, CDR2 FQNEAQ (reference sequence). This CDR3 is CASSSLQGVNSPLHF. The CDR3 DNA is TGTGCCAGCAGCTCGCTACAGGGTGTCAATTCACCCCTCCACTTT.

The V and J genes are TRBV9 and TRBJ1-1, with 8 bases lining up with TRBD1. This CDR3 region has 14 residues. CDR1 is SGDLS, CDR2 YYNGEE, per germline. V shed 3 bases, J shed 6 bases, and the junction held 7 bases outside the gene matches. The CDR3 loop reads CASSAATGGAEAFF. The DNA of the CDR3 is TGTGCCAGCAGCGCCGCAACAGGGGGTGCTGAAGCTTTCTTT.

Note on this clone: Other DNA sequences within the sample encode an identical CDR3. The V and J genes are TRBV28 and TRBJ1-2; TRBD1 matches 8 bases. Germline CDR1 reads MDHEN; CDR2 reads SYDVKM. V was pared by 6 bases and J by 8 bases, with 8 bases of the junction left unmatched. The CDR3 contains 13 residues. Written as DNA, the CDR3 is TGTGCCAGCAGCTCCGGACAGGGTGGAGGCTACACCTTC. Residues: CASSSGQGGGYTF.

This rearrangement joins TRBV29-1 to TRBJ1-2; 7 bases are a match to TRBD1. The V and J ends lost 5 bases and 3 bases, in that order; junction bases with no gene match: 9. The V gene's germline CDR1 is SQVTM and CDR2 ANQGSEA. The CDR3 is 14 amino acids. Here the CDR3 DNA reads TGCAGCGTTCGAGACAGGGAAAATGACTATGGCTACACCTTC. Translated: CSVRDRENDYGYTF.